The T cell receptor beta chain under discussion was sequenced for a study of regulatory T cells in long-lasting Graves disease. Concerning this clonotype: As yet, its antigen is unknown.

Between the trimmed V and J ends, which lost 4 bases and 2 bases, there was a span of 10 bases. The CDR3 sequence is 14 residues long. Per germline, CDR1 SGHTA and CDR2 FQGTGA. Time point given: newly diagnosed GD, antithyroid drugs for less than 3 months. Extracted RNA from PBMCs served as the source of the TCR library. Construction of the TCR beta libraries employed iRepertoire HTBI primers in conjunction with Arm-PCR of CDR3 regions. TCRdb re-analysed the multiplex PCR reads in MiXCR, keeping a single row per CDR3 protein. The sample includes 360,000 or so distinct CDR3 sequences, over 15% seen only once; the top ten take around 27%. Findings and limits, study-wide: For persistent Graves' patients, TCR diversity was lower than for newly diagnosed ones. Patients with persistent disease shared 2,500 to 3,500 public clonotypes, outpacing the roughly 950 shared by new patients.

These data also featured in a second study, about T cells in Graves' hyperthyroidism and ophthalmopathy.

The clonotype comes from a man aged 40-49 years with Graves disease. The sequencing used peripheral blood mononuclear cells (PBMCs), collected at new diagnosis, from a patient treated with antithyroid drugs. V is TRBV7-3 and J is TRBJ2-3; D remains unclear. DNA for the CDR3: TGTGCCAGCAGCTCTACTTGGGACACAGATACGCAGTATTTT. Encoded protein: CASSSTWDTDTQYF. Combining the CDR3 with reference TRBV7-3 and TRBJ2-3 gives the whole variable domain GAGVSQTPSNKVTEKGKYVELRCDPISGHTALYWYRQSLGQGPEFLIYFQGTGAADDSGLPNDRFFAVRPEGSVSTLKIQRTERGDSAVYLCASSSTWDTDTQYFGPGTRLTVL.